The rows below give T cell receptor beta chains drawn from one sample of a study of vaccination effects on CD4 cells after COVID-19. Generated by immunoSEQ multiplex PCR, the TCRdb table keeps only in-frame clones and is missing some. Of tens of thousands of clones in the sample, roughly 66% were seen once. No antigen has been assigned to these receptors. This sample comprised CD4+ T cells from PBMCs cultured with a peptide pool, obtained before COVID-19 vaccination. The receptor set was obtained from a human donor who had a prior SARS-CoV-2 infection. Both conserved end residues are part of each CDR3. Clone size is given for some rows only: seen once, a few or many times, or a class if the clone is expanded.

>TRBV2|.
CASSRRDRDYNEQFF
>TRBV3-1/TRBV3-2|.
CASSQVLGNTIYF
>TRBV28|few
CASSFYERDRPLHF
>TRBV11-2|.
CASSFRTIQETQYF
>TRBV30|.
CAWSTGPYGYTF
>TRBV6-2/TRBV6-3|few
CASRPPTYEQYF
>TRBV6-5|.
CASSYSLGSTGELFF
>TRBV5-1|.
CASSFGQTDYGYTF
>TRBV6-1|.
CASRELGGGGGRVDEQFF
>TRBV12-3/TRBV12-4|.
CASSLRAEAEAFF
>TRBV4-1|.
CASSQPGGWTGAGNTIYF
>TRBV11-2|.
CASSLGAPDTQYF
>TRBV5-6|.
CASSFGSVEGQETQYF
>TRBV5-4|.
CASRPTGEKHEQFF
>TRBV14|.
CASSQVGGLYNEQFF
>TRBV3-1/TRBV3-2|.
CASSPRGHHNEQFF
>TRBV10-3|.
CAISEYLSQGLGYTF
>TRBV6-2/TRBV6-3|.
CASSYSRGQGFDYGYTF
>TRBV5-6|.
CASSLGGGAGNTIYF
>TRBV6-1|.
CASSEIMDQPQHF
>TRBV4-3|.
CASSQDLTGRGPQHF
>TRBV30|few
CASQTGTLDSPLHF
>TRBV5-1|few
CASSSRGRSSGAYEQYF
>TRBV18|few
CASSLGGQGAYEQYF
>TRBV3-1/TRBV3-2|.
CASSQDGDSPLHF
>TRBV7-2|few
CASSLEYNEQYF
>TRBV24-1|.
CATSDMTGSGANVLTF
>TRBV4-3|.
CASSRGQGADTQYF
>TRBV2|.
CASSGPGQGTDTQYF
>TRBV18|.
CASSPSNYEQYF
>TRBV5-8|.
CASSLWSPTYNEQFF
>TRBV18|.
CASSGTGENNSPLHF
>TRBV6-1|.
CASSEQTGRVNQPQHF
>TRBV4-1|.
CASSQYYGGRAYEQYF
>TRBV27|once
CASRTNGGGSNEKLFF
>TRBV6-5|.
CASSYQGTANYGYTF
>TRBV6-5|.
CATDYRGHSTDTQYF
>TRBV30|.
CAWRMGGVETQYF
>TRBV19|.
CASSGGGRSGNTIYF
>TRBV20-1|.
CSATGNTEAFF
>TRBV5-3|.
CARSLPHARGQNSPLHF
>TRBV5-1|.
CASSSQGQETQYF
>TRBV5-1|few
CASSLQGSSYNSPLHF
>TRBV6-1|.
CASSERRGEETQYF
>TRBV5-6|.
CASSLLSGGQETQYF
>TRBV12-3/TRBV12-4|.
CASSPIANEQFF
>TRBV6-5|.
CASSYSQPGQFEQYF
>TRBV5-5|.
CASSYDSYSYEQYF
>TRBV5-1|once
CASSLVATGTGNTIYF
>TRBV7-8|.
CASREAIRGTEAFF